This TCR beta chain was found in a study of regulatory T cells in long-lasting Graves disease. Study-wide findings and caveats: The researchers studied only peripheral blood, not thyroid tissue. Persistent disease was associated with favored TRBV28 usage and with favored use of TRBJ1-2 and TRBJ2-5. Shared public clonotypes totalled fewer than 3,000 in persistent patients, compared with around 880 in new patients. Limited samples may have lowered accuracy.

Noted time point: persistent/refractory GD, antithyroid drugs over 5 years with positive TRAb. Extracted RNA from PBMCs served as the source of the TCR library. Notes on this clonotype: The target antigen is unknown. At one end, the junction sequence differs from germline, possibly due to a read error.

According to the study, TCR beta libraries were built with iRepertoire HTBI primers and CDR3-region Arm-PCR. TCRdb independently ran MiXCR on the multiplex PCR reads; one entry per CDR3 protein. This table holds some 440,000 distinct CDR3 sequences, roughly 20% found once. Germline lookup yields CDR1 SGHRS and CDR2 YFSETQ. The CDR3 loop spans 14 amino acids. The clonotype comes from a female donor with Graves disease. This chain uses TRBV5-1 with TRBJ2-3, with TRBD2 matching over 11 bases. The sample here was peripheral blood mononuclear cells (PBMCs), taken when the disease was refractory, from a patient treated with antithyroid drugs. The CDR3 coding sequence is TGCGCCGGCAGTCCCGGGACTAGCGGTGTTACGCAGTATTTT. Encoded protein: CAGSPGTSGVTQYF.